This T cell receptor (beta chain) stems from a study of control samples from healthy donors and cancer patients. The junction had 6 bases not matched to a gene; V was cut back by 0 bases and J by 5 bases. This CDR3 region has 17 residues. Germline CDR1 reads SGHKS; CDR2 reads YYEKEE (reference sequence). TCRdb's table, derived via immunoSEQ multiplex PCR, lists solely in-frame clones and lacks some. The data hold 250,000 to 300,000 clones, with over 70% observed a single time. The sequenced sample was PBMCs. The rearrangement joins TRBV5-5 to TRBJ2-1; 12 positions agree with TRBD2. The TCR originated in a woman aged 55-70 years with lung cancer. In DNA form, the CDR3 reads TGTGCCAGCAGCTTGGCTATTCGGACTAGCGGGAACAATGAGCAGTTCTTC. Amino acids: CASSLAIRTSGNNEQFF.